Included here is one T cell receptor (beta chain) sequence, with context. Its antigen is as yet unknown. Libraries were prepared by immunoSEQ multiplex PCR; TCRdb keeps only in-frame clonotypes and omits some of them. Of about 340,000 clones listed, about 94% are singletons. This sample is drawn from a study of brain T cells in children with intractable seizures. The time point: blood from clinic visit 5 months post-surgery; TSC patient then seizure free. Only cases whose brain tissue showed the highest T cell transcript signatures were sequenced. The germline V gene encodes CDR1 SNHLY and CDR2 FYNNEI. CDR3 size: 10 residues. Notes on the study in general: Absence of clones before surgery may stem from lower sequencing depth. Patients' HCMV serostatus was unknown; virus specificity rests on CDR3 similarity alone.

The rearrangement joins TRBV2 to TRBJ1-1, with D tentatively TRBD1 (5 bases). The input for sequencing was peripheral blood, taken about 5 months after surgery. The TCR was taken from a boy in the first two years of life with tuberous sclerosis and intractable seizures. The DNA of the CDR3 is TGTGCAGAAGGAGGGGAGAGGGCTTTCTTT. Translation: CAEGGERAFF.